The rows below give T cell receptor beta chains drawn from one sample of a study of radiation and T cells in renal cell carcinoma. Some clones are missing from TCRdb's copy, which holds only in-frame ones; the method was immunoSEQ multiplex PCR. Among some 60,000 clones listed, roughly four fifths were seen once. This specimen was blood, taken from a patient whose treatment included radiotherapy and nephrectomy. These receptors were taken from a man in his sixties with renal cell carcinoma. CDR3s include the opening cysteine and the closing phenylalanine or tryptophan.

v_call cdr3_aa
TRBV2 CASSGSLGGGFSFF
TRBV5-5 CASSRTGVHEQYF
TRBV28 CASSSRSGTGSYNEQFF
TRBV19 CASADRMNTEAFF
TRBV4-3 CASSRDYQGASYEQYF
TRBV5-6 CASSLWRESRPDTQYF
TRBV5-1 CASRPGGVDTEAFF
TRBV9 CASSVNSYSEQYF
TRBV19 CASSMGLAGADYQYF
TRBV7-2 CASSKLAGGLLTDTQYF
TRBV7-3 CASSLNRGGTEAFF
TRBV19 CASSARGGINIQYF
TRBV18 CASSPITGTHNYGYTF
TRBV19 CASSIDRAGSDYGYTF
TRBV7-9 CASSSGDSKNTEAFF
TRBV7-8 CASSLVGQGAYQPQHF
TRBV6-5 CASRHGIEQYF
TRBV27 CASSFSGMEAFF
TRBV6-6 CASSYRGGAFF
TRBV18 CASSPGETQYF
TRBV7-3 CASSAPGQGVSNEQYF
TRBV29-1 CSNGEGDTQYF
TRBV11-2 CASSSRGNTIYF
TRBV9 CALLSGKMEPQHF
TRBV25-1 CASSAGTSGKEQFF
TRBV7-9 CASRGDARGSGVFGYTF
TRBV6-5 CASSYQGLNTEAFF
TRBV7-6 CASSLEGVGIYEQYF
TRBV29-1 CSVSTGGMGGTQYF
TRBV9 CASSPHVWGTNEKLFF
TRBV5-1 CASSLAANYGYTF
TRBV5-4 CASSLESGRWFDYTF
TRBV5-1 CASSLAVEQFF
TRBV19 CASSWRGGGLDTQYF
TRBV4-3 CASSQYRGRGYTF
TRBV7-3 CASSLSGQSYNEQFF
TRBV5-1 CASSATGGHYGYTF
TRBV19 CASSRLAGREGTDTQYF
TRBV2 CASSEGQNYGYTF
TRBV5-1 CASSGDRDDFYEQYF
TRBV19 CASSPTRGQPQHF
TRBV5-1 CASSLFRGSDAFF
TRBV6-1 CASSEAGFTDTQYF
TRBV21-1 CASSARTVGAYNEKLFF
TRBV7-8 CASSLQKGTGELFF
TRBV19 CASSSGTWTGAYNEQFF